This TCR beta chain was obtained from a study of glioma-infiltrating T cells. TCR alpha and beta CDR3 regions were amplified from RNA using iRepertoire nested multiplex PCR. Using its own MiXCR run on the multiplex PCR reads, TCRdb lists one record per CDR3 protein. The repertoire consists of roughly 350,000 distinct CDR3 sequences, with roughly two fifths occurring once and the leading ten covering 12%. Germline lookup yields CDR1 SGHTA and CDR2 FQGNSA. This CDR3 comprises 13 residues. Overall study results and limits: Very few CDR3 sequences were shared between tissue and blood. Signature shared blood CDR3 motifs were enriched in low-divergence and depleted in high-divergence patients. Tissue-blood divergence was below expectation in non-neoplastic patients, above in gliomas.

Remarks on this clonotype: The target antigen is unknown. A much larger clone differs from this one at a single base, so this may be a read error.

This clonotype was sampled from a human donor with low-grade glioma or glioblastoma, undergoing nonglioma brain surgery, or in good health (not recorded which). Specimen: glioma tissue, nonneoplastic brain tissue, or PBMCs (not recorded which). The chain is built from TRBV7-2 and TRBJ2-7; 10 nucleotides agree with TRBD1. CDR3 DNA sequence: TGTGGCAGCAGCTTAGGGACAGGGGACGAGCAGTACTTC. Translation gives CGSSLGTGDEQYF.